Described below is a single TCR beta chain sequence and its context. What it binds is not known. These data originate in a study of T cells in Graves' hyperthyroidism and ophthalmopathy. Study-wide findings and caveats: Within blood appeared most thyroid clonotypes that had expanded above 0.001.

The V end was cut by 6 bases, the J end by 5 bases, with 8 bases between. CDR1 MNHNS and CDR2 SASEGT come from the germline V gene. CDR3 size: 12 residues. TCR beta CDR3 region amplification was performed from RNA transcripts. A first-round RT-PCR of the TCR CDR3 used the HTBI primer set. TCRdb reanalysed the multiplex PCR reads using MiXCR and keeps one entry per CDR3 protein. Among around 500,000 distinct CDR3 sequences listed, about 14% were seen once. This TCR came from a woman aged 40-49 years with Graves' hyperthyroidism. The V and J genes are TRBV6-1 and TRBJ1-5, with D perhaps TRBD1 (5 bases). Sequencing was done on a sample of blood. For the CDR3, the DNA is TGTGCCAGCAGGTGGGGCGATCAGCCCCAGCATTTT. Translation: CASRWGDQPQHF.